This is a list of T cell receptor beta chains from one sample in a study of human T cells and chemical hapten exposure. TCRdb re-analysed the RACE reads in MiXCR, keeping a single row per CDR3 protein. The sample lists about 54,000 distinct CDR3 sequences, about 10% occurring once. The specimen was whole blood, collected in connection with sensitization to the hapten diphenylcyclopropenone (DPC). All receptors come from a woman in her forties or fifties with alopecia areata. Some clones in this sample may be carry-over from other donors' samples. The CDR3 runs from the conserved cysteine through the conserved F or W. D genes are given only for firm matches. Some rows have no size entry. The others give once, few or many, or a class for an expanded clone.

TRBJ1-2 - TRBV2 - CASSYRELRSYTF TGTGCCAGCAGTTACCGGGAACTCCGGAGCTACACCTTC
TRBJ2-2 few TRBV12-3/TRBV12-4 - CASRRRGLGELFF TGTGCCAGCAGACGCAGGGGTCTCGGGGAGCTGTTTTTT
TRBJ1-5 - TRBV28 - CASKGAGERNNQPQHF TGTGCCAGCAAAGGGGCGGGGGAAAGGAACAATCAGCCCCAGCATTTT
TRBJ1-3 many TRBV4-2 - CASSQAGQGFLAGNTIYF TGTGCCAGCAGCCAAGCGGGGCAGGGGTTTCTTGCTGGAAACACCATATATTTT
TRBJ1-2 few TRBV3-1 - CASSQAGTGAGYTF TGTGCCAGCAGCCAAGCAGGGACCGGGGCTGGCTACACCTTC
TRBJ2-2 few TRBV14 - CASGAVARTGELFF TGTGCCAGCGGGGCAGTTGCCCGAACCGGGGAGCTGTTTTTT
TRBJ2-7 - TRBV27 TRBD2 CASSFLLSGRMGEQYF TGTGCCAGCAGTTTTCTCCTCAGCGGGAGGATGGGCGAGCAGTACTTC
TRBJ2-3 many TRBV19 TRBD2 CASSPGGAVLDTQYF TGTGCCAGTAGCCCGGGGGGGGCAGTCCTAGATACGCAGTATTTT
TRBJ2-5 many TRBV7-2 - CASSLGQSTGSQYF TGTGCCAGCAGCTTAGGGCAGTCAACGGGGTCCCAGTACTTC
TRBJ2-5 few TRBV6-6 - CASTPSGSGETQYF TGTGCCAGCACCCCCTCGGGTTCGGGAGAGACCCAGTACTTC
TRBJ2-6 few TRBV2 - CASSRSPGTSSGANVLTF TGTGCCAGCAGTCGCAGTCCCGGGACATCCTCTGGGGCCAACGTCCTGACTTTC
TRBJ2-1 - TRBV10-3 - CAISESVVNRARDEQFF TGTGCCATCAGTGAGTCGGTAGTAAATCGGGCTCGGGATGAGCAGTTCTTC
TRBJ2-5 few TRBV5-1 - CASSLVVRETQYF TGCGCCAGCAGCTTGGTAGTACGAGAGACCCAGTACTTC
TRBJ1-3 many TRBV18 TRBD1 CASSGQIITGNTIYF TGTGCCAGCTCGGGACAGATCATAACTGGAAACACCATATATTTT
TRBJ2-2 - TRBV2 - CASSARSFNTGELFF TGTGCCAGCAGTGCTCGGAGCTTTAACACCGGGGAGCTGTTTTTT
TRBJ1-5 few TRBV6-5 - CASTTGIHQPQHF TGTGCCAGCACCACAGGTATTCATCAGCCCCAGCATTTT
TRBJ2-2 few TRBV12-3/TRBV12-4 TRBD2 CASSLREVGTNTGELFF TGTGCCAGCAGCCTGCGGGAGGTAGGGACGAACACCGGGGAGCTGTTTTTT
TRBJ2-7 many TRBV4-1 TRBD1 CASRLGTGISYEQYF TGCGCCAGCAGACTCGGGACAGGGATCTCCTACGAGCAGTACTTC
TRBJ1-5 many TRBV12-3/TRBV12-4 - CASSLAGAYSNQPQHF TGTGCCAGCAGTTTGGCAGGGGCCTATAGCAATCAGCCCCAGCATTTT
TRBJ2-7 - TRBV12-3/TRBV12-4 TRBD2 CASSLAGGRRVDEQYF TGTGCCAGCAGTTTAGCGGGAGGGCGTAGGGTGGACGAGCAGTACTTC
TRBJ2-3 few TRBV7-9 TRBD1 CASSDRDSPTDTQYF TGTGCCAGCAGCGACCGGGACAGCCCCACAGATACGCAGTATTTT
TRBJ2-3 many TRBV19 - CASSLVGRATDTQYF TGTGCCAGTAGTTTGGTGGGACGGGCCACAGATACGCAGTATTTT
TRBJ1-2 - TRBV19 - CASSLYTVGYTF TGTGCCAGTAGTCTCTACACGGTTGGCTACACCTTC
TRBJ2-3 few TRBV11-3 TRBD2 CASSLGLAGNLGTDTQYF TGTGCCAGCAGCTTAGGACTAGCGGGGAACCTGGGGACAGATACGCAGTATTTT
TRBJ1-1 - TRBV2 - CASSEQRTGTEAFF TGTGCCAGCAGTGAACAACGTACAGGCACTGAAGCTTTCTTT
TRBJ2-5 many TRBV6-5 TRBD2 CASSYSRGAVGETQYF TGTGCCAGCAGTTACTCGCGGGGGGCCGTCGGGGAGACCCAGTACTTC
TRBJ1-6 - TRBV4-1 TRBD1 CASRSGTGASPLHF TGCGCCAGCCGATCCGGGACAGGGGCTTCACCCCTCCACTTT
TRBJ1-1 few TRBV3-1 - CASSPLSLTEAFF TGTGCCAGCAGCCCCCTCAGCTTGACTGAAGCTTTCTTT
TRBJ1-6 few TRBV5-1 TRBD1 CASRLGQGSYNSPLHF TGCGCCAGCAGATTAGGACAGGGCTCCTATAATTCACCCCTCCACTTT
TRBJ2-4 many TRBV2 - CASSETLAKNIQYF TGTGCCAGCAGTGAAACTCTCGCCAAAAACATTCAGTACTTC
TRBJ2-1 - TRBV3-1 TRBD2 CASRHFTSGDNEQFF TGTGCCAGCAGGCACTTTACTAGCGGGGACAATGAGCAGTTCTTC
TRBJ2-1 many TRBV5-1 TRBD2 CASSKGTSGMFDEQFF TGCGCCAGCAGCAAAGGGACTAGCGGGATGTTCGATGAGCAGTTCTTC